This T cell receptor beta chain was obtained from a study of blood T cell repertoires in COVID-19. Study-wide background: Italy, Spain and the United States were the sources of the convalescent and acute COVID-19 samples. The analysed material was cDNA or gDNA that came from T cells, B-cell-depleted T cells, or PBMCs.

In the original workflow: Estimation of nucleated cell counts relied on the amplification of reference gene primers. Assay: immunoSEQ multiplex PCR; the TCRdb copy retains only in-frame clones and omits some. The V and J calls and clone size come from that table; D and trimming were worked out from the DNA. The sample yields approximately 97,000 clones, approximately 85% seen once. V was pared by 0 bases and J by 5 bases, with 7 bases of the junction left unmatched. Per the germline V gene, CDR1 is SGHRS and CDR2 is YFSETQ. This CDR3 region has 15 residues. The gene calls are TRBV5-1 and TRBJ1-1; the match to TRBD1 covers 7 bases. The receptor comes from a human donor in a cohort sampled during active COVID-19. Material for sequencing was peripheral blood. This chain's CDR3 is CASSLGGGAGTEAFF. In DNA form, the CDR3 reads TGCGCCAGCAGCTTGGGAGGGGGCGCAGGGACTGAAGCTTTCTTT.